The 24 T cell receptor beta chains in this list originate from one sample, sequenced in a study of blood T cell repertoires in COVID-19. The table came from immunoSEQ multiplex PCR; TCRdb's copy has only in-frame clones and leaves some out. The sample yields about 300,000 clones, around nine tenths seen once. Sequencing was done on a sample of peripheral blood. These receptors were taken from a woman aged 30 to 39 with COVID-19, enrolled during active disease.

V and J are TRBV2 and TRBJ2-7, with 9 bases matching TRBD2. V shed 5 bases and J 1 base; nucleotides not matched to a gene: 6. Germline V gene data show CDR1 as SNHLY and CDR2 as FYNNEI. This CDR3 spans 15 amino acids. CDR3 in amino acids: CASSLSGGLSYEQYF. CDR3 sequence (DNA): TGTGCCAGCAGTTTAAGCGGGGGGCTTTCCTACGAGCAGTACTTC.

The genes are TRBV16 and TRBJ1-5, with a tentative D call TRBD1 (6 bases). There are 18 residues in the CDR3. Per germline, CDR1 KGHSY and CDR2 FQNENV. Trimming shortened V by 2 bases and J by 0 bases, and 17 bases separated the two germline ends. The CDR3 DNA is TGTGCCAGCAGCCAAGCCCCCAGGGGATCTTATAGCAATCAGCCCCAGCATTTT. This translates into CASSQAPRGSYSNQPQHF.

V gene TRBV30 combines with J gene TRBJ1-1; TRBD1 matches at 7 bases. Trimming at V came to 7 bases and at J to 0 bases, leaving 5 bases not matched to a gene. Germline values: CDR1 GTSNPN, CDR2 SVGIG (reference sequence). CDR3 length: 13 residues. CDR3 DNA: TGTGCCTCGAGGACAGGATTGAACACTGAAGCTTTCTTT. Translation: CASRTGLNTEAFF.

The gene calls are TRBV5-5 and TRBJ1-3; possible D gene TRBD1, 6 bases. The CDR3 extends over 14 amino acids. Between the trimmed V and J ends, which lost 0 bases and 2 bases, there was a span of 6 bases. CDR1 is SGHKS, CDR2 YYEKEE, per germline (reference sequence). The CDR3 DNA is TGTGCCAGCAGCTTGGGGACAGCTGGAAACACCATATATTTT. Translated, it gives CASSLGTAGNTIYF.

The rearrangement joins TRBV5-1 to TRBJ1-1; weak D call: TRBD1 (6 bases). CDR3 length: 15 amino acids. V dropped 1 base and J dropped 2 bases, with 12 bases sitting between them. Germline V lookup: CDR1 SGHRS, CDR2 YFSETQ. DNA for the CDR3: TGCGCCAGCAGCTTGCCTGGACAGCCAAACACTGAAGCTTTCTTT. Its protein product is CASSLPGQPNTEAFF.

This chain joins TRBV20-1 and TRBJ1-6; 9 nucleotides match TRBD1. This CDR3 is 15 amino acids long. The V gene end was trimmed by 3 bases and the J gene end by 7 bases; junction bases not matched to a gene: 7. The germline V gene has CDR1 DFQATT and CDR2 SNEGSKA (reference sequence). The CDR3 loop is CSASDSGTGNSPLHF. CDR3 DNA sequence: TGCAGTGCTAGTGATTCCGGGACAGGGAATTCACCCCTCCACTTT.

The chain couples TRBV7-9 to TRBJ2-7; 10 nucleotides align to TRBD1. CDR3 length equals 15 residues. Trimming cost V 3 bases and J 1 base; bases outside gene matches: 3. The germline V gene has CDR1 SEHNR and CDR2 FQNEAQ (reference sequence). The CDR3 here is CASSLTGQGSYEQYF. The CDR3 bases are TGTGCCAGCAGCTTGACGGGACAGGGGTCCTACGAGCAGTACTTC.

The chain is built from TRBV5-6 and TRBJ2-3; tentative D call: TRBD1 (7 bases). The CDR3 contains 16 residues. V was pared by 3 bases and J by 6 bases, with 20 bases between. The germline V gene encodes CDR1 SGHDT and CDR2 YYEEEE. CDR3 DNA sequence: TGTGCCAGCAGCTGGGACAGCGTGAGGGGGAGGGATACGCAGTATTTT. As protein: CASSWDSVRGRDTQYF.

This clone was observed a few times. The chain has TRBV9 and TRBJ2-1; 10 bases are a match to TRBD1. The CDR3 is 15 amino acids. V lost 4 bases to trimming and J lost 8 bases; unmatched junction nucleotides: 9. CDR1 is SGDLS, CDR2 YYNGEE, per germline. The CDR3 coding sequence is TGTGCCAGCAGCACCCCCGGGACAGGGGTCCATGAGCAGTTCTTC. It encodes CASSTPGTGVHEQFF.

CDR3: CASSFSGPADEQFF. The CDR3 DNA is TGTGCCAGCAGCTTCAGCGGGCCGGCGGATGAGCAGTTCTTC. The chain links TRBV3-1 (or the pseudogene TRBV3-2) to TRBJ2-1; possible D gene TRBD2, 6 bases. CDR3 length equals 14 residues. Germline loops: CDR1 LGHDT, CDR2 YNNKEL (reference sequence). V was trimmed by 5 bases and J by 8 bases, leaving 16 bases between them.

The genes are TRBV6-5 and TRBJ2-5; 7 nucleotides match TRBD1. This CDR3 is built from 15 residues. Trimming took 6 bases from V and 8 from J; bases not matched to a gene: 15. From germline, CDR1 is MNHEY and CDR2 SVGAGI. Here the CDR3 DNA reads TGTGCCAGCAGCCATTCCCCCGGGACAGAAGGAACCCAGTACTTC. Amino acids: CASSHSPGTEGTQYF.

The J gene is TRBJ2-7, the V gene TRBV4-1, with TRBD2 identical over 7 bases. There are 15 residues in the CDR3. Germline values: CDR1 MGHRA, CDR2 YSYEKL. The V gene end was trimmed by 4 bases and the J gene end by 5 bases; junction bases not matched to a gene: 11. CDR3 bases: TGCGCCAGCAGCCCCGGACTAGGCCCCCGGCACGAGCAGTACGTC. Translation: CASSPGLGPRHEQYV.

The chain combines TRBV7-9 with TRBJ1-2, with a weak D call TRBD1 (5 bases). V was trimmed by 5 bases and J by 7 bases, leaving 11 bases between them. Per germline, CDR1 SEHNR and CDR2 FQNEAQ (reference sequence). The CDR3 has 12 amino acids. In nucleotides, the CDR3 is TGTGCCAGCAGCCCCCGGCAGGGTGGCTACACCTTC. Its translation is CASSPRQGGYTF.

The V call is TRBV3-1 (or the pseudogene TRBV3-2), the J call TRBJ2-5, with D maybe TRBD2 (5 bases). Germline values: CDR1 LGHDT, CDR2 YNNKEL (reference sequence). Trimming left V 3 bases short and J 10 bases short, with 12 bases between. The CDR3 has 12 amino acids. The DNA of the CDR3 is TGTGCCAGCAGCCACCCGGCTAGCCGCCAGTACTTC. Translation: CASSHPASRQYF.

J is TRBJ1-6 and V is TRBV5-1, with D hard to call. This CDR3 is 14 amino acids long. Trimming pared 0 bases from V and 9 bases from J, leaving 10 bases between. Germline-derived CDR1 and CDR2 are SGHRS and YFSETQ. The CDR3 DNA sequence: TGCGCCAGCAGCTTGGAAGAGGGCGGTTCACCCCTCCACTTT. Amino acids: CASSLEEGGSPLHF.

This clone was detected once. The rearrangement joins TRBV7-8 to TRBJ2-7; 7 bases are shared with TRBD1. With 0 bases clipped from V and 2 bases from J, the junction kept 13 bases outside the gene matches. The CDR3 sequence is 18 residues long. Germline loops: CDR1 SGHVS, CDR2 FQNEAQ. This CDR3 reads CASSLADRQGFPTYEQYV. CDR3 nucleotides: TGTGCCAGCAGCTTAGCAGACAGACAGGGATTCCCAACCTACGAGCAGTACGTC.

The chain is built from TRBV11-1 and TRBJ2-3; a possible D gene is TRBD2 (5 bases). Trimming left V 5 bases short and J 2 bases short, with 17 bases between. Germline CDR1 reads SGHAT; CDR2 reads FQDESV (reference sequence). This CDR3 region has 16 residues. CDR3 in amino acids: CASSPTETSYTDTQYF. Here the CDR3 DNA reads TGTGCCAGCAGCCCTACGGAAACTAGTTACACAGATACGCAGTATTTT.

The chain recombines TRBV30 with TRBJ1-6; the D gene is possibly TRBD1 (6 bases). This CDR3 spans 14 amino acids. V lost 0 bases to trimming and J lost 10 bases, with 13 bases between them. Germline loops: CDR1 GTSNPN, CDR2 SVGIG (reference sequence). The CDR3: CAWSVGGGRSPLHF. The CDR3 DNA follows: TGTGCCTGGAGTGTAGGGGGGGGAAGATCACCCCTCCACTTT.

The chain couples TRBV6-6 to TRBJ1-3; the match to TRBD1 covers 10 bases. The CDR3 contains 14 residues. J lost 7 bases, V lost 5 bases, and 5 bases had no gene match. Germline assignment: CDR1 MNHNY and CDR2 SVGAGI (reference sequence). The CDR3 protein is CASSPSGQGNTIYF. The DNA of the CDR3 is TGTGCCAGCAGTCCCTCGGGACAGGGGAACACCATATATTTT.

This clone was seen only a few times. The identical CDR3 is also encoded by other nucleotide sequences in the sample. The V call is TRBV7-2, the J call TRBJ2-7; 7 positions agree with TRBD2. Losses at the gene ends were 1 base for V and 3 bases for J; bases not matched to a gene: 3. CDR1 is SGHTA, CDR2 FQGNSA, per germline. This CDR3 region has 14 residues. The CDR3 is CASSLGLAGYEQYF. CDR3 sequence (DNA): TGTGCCAGCAGCTTAGGACTAGCAGGCTACGAGCAGTACTTC.

J is TRBJ2-7 and V is TRBV6-6; D is possibly TRBD1 (5 bases). Per the germline V gene, CDR1 is MNHNY and CDR2 is SVGAGI (reference sequence). There are 12 residues in the CDR3. V lost 0 bases and J lost 5, with 5 bases in between. The CDR3 DNA is TGTGCCAGCAGTTACTCGGGGCACGAGCAGTACGTC. Translating it yields CASSYSGHEQYV.

The chain combines TRBV7-9 with TRBJ2-1; the D gene is possibly TRBD2 (6 bases). This CDR3 has 13 residues. Trimming pared 7 bases from V and 0 bases from J, leaving 7 bases between. Germline V gives CDR1 SEHNR, CDR2 FQNEAQ (reference sequence). The CDR3 loop reads CASIGSSYNEQFF. The CDR3 nucleotides read TGTGCCAGCATCGGGAGCTCCTACAATGAGCAGTTCTTC.

This clone was picked up one time. V usage is TRBV10-1 and J usage is TRBJ1-2; D is ambiguous. Looked up from germline, CDR1 is WNHNN and CDR2 is SYGVQD (reference sequence). V was clipped by 8 bases and J by 4 bases, with 14 bases between them. CDR3 length: 13 residues. CDR3 residues: CASFPVPGYGYTF. CDR3 in DNA: TGCGCCAGCTTTCCGGTTCCCGGCTATGGCTACACCTTC.

The J gene is TRBJ2-7, the V gene TRBV7-2, with 10 bases aligning to TRBD1. There are 14 residues in the CDR3. V lost 5 bases to trimming and J lost 4 bases; unmatched junction nucleotides: 5. Germline V gene lookup returns CDR1 SGHTA and CDR2 FQGNSA. For the CDR3, the DNA is TGTGCCAGCAGCGTAGGACAGGGGGGGTACGAGCAGTACTTC. Translation gives CASSVGQGGYEQYF.